The present T cell receptor beta chain was sequenced within a study of blood T cell repertoires in COVID-19 (TCRdb year 2020). Looking at the study overall: Collaborator samples came from the United States, Italy and Spain and covered acute and convalescent phases of COVID-19. Deeply sampled blood TCRbeta repertoires from subjects exposed to, actively infected with, or recovered from COVID-19 were included in the dataset. Nearly every sample came with metadata listing a de-identified subject ID, COVID-19 status, age in years and sex. The repertoires were released in a freely available public database meant as a resource for research on the immune response to SARS-CoV-2. The samples were drawn from two sources: the first 160 participants of the ongoing ImmuneRACE study, and 1,000 to 1,500 subjects contributed by 6 global collaborators. The material from the prospective study consisted of cDNA or gDNA derived from T cells, B-cell-depleted T cells, or PBMCs. Where available, HLA class I and class II types were obtained from metadata supplied by the sample provider rather than from assay-based typing. Overall results and qualifications from the work: How much clinical and demographic metadata was included differed by source and by participant, and the metadata was provided uncurated.

The immunoSEQ Assay, a bias-controlled multiplex PCR, was used to amplify TCRbeta CDR3 regions from genomic DNA. Processing in the source paper ran as follows. The number of nucleated cells in each sample was estimated from the amplification of reference gene primers within the assay. To quantify the absolute abundance of each unique TCRbeta CDR3 rearrangement, sequence reads were collapsed and filtered. For each sample, productive Simpson clonality was calculated as the square root of Simpson's diversity index over productive rearrangements. As stored in TCRdb, this immuneACCESS dataset retains in-frame rearrangements with V and J assigned. A fraction of the clones does not appear; measured against another copy, unresolved V genes explain less than half of the discrepancy, and the remainder lacks a known reason. The DNA gave D and trimming, while V, J and clone size come from that table. The sample table contains 240,000 or so clones; only one count was recorded for 75% to 90% of them. The ten largest clones take up more than 2.5% of the sample.

Samples from volunteer blood donors who had recovered from COVID-19 were contributed by a second Seattle source. Whole blood was collected in K2EDTA tubes by collaborating institutions according to the institutions' own protocols. For TCRbeta analysis, collaborators shipped samples as frozen whole blood, isolated PBMCs, or DNA extracted from either of those sample types. With respect to this clone: The antigen it recognizes is unknown. No much larger clone is present one base from it, and per-base qualities are unavailable.

The TCR originated in a woman under 40 who had recovered from COVID-19. Sequenced input: peripheral blood.

This receptor carries the CDR3 CASERKGQGSTEAFF. In nucleotides, the sequence is TGTGCCAGCGAACGGAAGGGACAGGGATCCACTGAAGCTTTCTTT. The chain joins TRBV7-6 to TRBJ1-1; TRBD1 fits 9 bases in the junction. The germline V gene yields SGHVS for CDR1 and FNYEAQ for CDR2. V is cut back by 8 bases and J by 4 bases, with 11 bases in the junction unmatched. The CDR3 numbers 15 residues from cysteine through phenylalanine. Kept here is only the CDR3 DNA, which spans 45 bases and is read in frame from base 1.